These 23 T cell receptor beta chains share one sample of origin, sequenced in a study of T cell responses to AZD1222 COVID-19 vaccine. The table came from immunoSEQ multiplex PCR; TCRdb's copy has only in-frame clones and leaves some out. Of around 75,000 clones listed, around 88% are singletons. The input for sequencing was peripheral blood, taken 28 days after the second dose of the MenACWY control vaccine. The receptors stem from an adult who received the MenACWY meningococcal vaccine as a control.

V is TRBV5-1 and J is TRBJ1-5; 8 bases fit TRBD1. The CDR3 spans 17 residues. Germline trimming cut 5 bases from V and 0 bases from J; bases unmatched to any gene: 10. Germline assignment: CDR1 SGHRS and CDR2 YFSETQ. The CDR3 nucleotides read TGCGCCAGCAGTCCCTTTCCGACAGGGGATAGCAATCAGCCCCAGCATTTT. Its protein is CASSPFPTGDSNQPQHF.

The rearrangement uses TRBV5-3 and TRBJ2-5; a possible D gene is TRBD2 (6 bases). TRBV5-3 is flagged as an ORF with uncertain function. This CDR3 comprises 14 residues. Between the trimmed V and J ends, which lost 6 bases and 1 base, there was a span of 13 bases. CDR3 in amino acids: CARTKRASQETQYF. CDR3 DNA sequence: TGTGCCAGAACCAAGCGGGCAAGCCAAGAGACCCAGTACTTC.

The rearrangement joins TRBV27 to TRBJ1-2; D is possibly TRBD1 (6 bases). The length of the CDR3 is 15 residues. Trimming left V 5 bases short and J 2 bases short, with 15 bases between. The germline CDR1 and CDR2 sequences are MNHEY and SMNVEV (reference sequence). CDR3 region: CASSARDTKNYGYTF. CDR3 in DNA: TGTGCCAGCAGTGCCCGGGACACGAAAAACTATGGCTACACCTTC.

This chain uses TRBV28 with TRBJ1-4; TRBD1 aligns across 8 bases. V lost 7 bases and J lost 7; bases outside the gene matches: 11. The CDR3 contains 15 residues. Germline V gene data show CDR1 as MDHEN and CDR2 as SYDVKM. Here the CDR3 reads CASTLIGQGGEKLFF. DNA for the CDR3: TGTGCCAGCACCCTTATAGGACAGGGTGGTGAAAAACTGTTTTTT.

As DNA, the CDR3 is TGTGCCAGCAGCGATGGAAGGAGCTCCTATAATTCACCCCTCCACTTT. Translated, it gives CASSDGRSSYNSPLHF. V and J are TRBV2 and TRBJ1-6; D ambiguous. Germline V CDR1 and CDR2: SNHLY, FYNNEI. The CDR3 sequence is 16 residues long. V was cut by 6 bases and J by 0 bases, with 12 bases left in between.

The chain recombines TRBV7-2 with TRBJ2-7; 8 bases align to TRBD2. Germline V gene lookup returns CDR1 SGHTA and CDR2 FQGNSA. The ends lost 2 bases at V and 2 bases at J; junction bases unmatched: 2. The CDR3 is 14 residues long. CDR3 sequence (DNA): TGTGCCAGCAGCTTATACGGGGGGGCCTACGAGCAGTACTTC. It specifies CASSLYGGAYEQYF.

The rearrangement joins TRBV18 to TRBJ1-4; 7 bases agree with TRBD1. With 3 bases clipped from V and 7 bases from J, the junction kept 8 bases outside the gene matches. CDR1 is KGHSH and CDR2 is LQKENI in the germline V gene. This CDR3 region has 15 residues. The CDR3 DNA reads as TGTGCCAGCTCACCGCCTGAGGGGGCGGGTGAAAAACTGTTTTTT. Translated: CASSPPEGAGEKLFF.

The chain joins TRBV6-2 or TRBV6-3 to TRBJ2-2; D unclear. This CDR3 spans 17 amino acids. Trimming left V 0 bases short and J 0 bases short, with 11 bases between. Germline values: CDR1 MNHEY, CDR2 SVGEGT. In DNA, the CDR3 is TGTGCCAGCAGTTACTCGATCGGGCAGTCGAACACCGGGGAGCTGTTTTTT. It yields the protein CASSYSIGQSNTGELFF.

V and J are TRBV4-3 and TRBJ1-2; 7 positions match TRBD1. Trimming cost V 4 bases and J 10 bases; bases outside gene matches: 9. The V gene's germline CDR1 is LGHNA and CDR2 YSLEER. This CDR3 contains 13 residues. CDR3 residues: CASSPTGTGDYTF. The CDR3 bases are TGCGCCAGCAGCCCAACGGGAACAGGGGACTACACCTTC.

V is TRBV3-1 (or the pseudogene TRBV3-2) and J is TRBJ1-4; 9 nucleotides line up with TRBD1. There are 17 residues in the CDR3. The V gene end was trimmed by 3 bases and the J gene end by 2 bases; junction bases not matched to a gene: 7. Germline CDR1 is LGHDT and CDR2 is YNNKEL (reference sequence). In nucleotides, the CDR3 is TGTGCCAGCAGCCAGGGTGACAGGGGGTGGACTAATGAAAAACTGTTTTTT. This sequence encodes CASSQGDRGWTNEKLFF.

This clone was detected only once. In DNA, the CDR3 is TGTGCCAGCAGTTACCCCCAGGATACGCAGTATTTT. It encodes CASSYPQDTQYF. V gene TRBV6-6 combines with J gene TRBJ2-3; D not resolved. This CDR3 spans 12 amino acids. Germline-derived CDR1 and CDR2 are MNHNY and SVGAGI (reference sequence). Trimming stripped 2 bases from V and 6 bases from J, with 6 bases between.

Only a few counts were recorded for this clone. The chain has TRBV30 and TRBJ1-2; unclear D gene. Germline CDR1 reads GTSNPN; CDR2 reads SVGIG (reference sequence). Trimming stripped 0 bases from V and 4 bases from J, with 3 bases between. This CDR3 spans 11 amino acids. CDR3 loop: CAWSVSYGYTF. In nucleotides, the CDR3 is TGTGCCTGGAGTGTAAGCTATGGCTACACCTTC.

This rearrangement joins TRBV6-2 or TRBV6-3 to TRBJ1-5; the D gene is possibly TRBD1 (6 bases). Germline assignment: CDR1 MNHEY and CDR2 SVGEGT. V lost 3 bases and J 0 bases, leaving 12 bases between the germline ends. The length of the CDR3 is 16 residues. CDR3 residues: CASSYIGQTSNQPQHF. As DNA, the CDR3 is TGTGCCAGCAGTTATATTGGACAGACTAGCAATCAGCCCCAGCATTTT.

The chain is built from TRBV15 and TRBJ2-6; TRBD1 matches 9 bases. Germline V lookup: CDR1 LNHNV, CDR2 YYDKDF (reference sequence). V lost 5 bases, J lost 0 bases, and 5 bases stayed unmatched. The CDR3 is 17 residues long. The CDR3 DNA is TGTGCCACCAGCTCAGGGACAGGGTACTCTGGGGCCAACGTCCTGACTTTC. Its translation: CATSSGTGYSGANVLTF.

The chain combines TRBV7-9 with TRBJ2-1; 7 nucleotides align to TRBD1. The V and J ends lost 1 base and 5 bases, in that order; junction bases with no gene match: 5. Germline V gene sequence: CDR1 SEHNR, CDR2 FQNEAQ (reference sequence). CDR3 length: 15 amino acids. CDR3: CASSLGVTGNNEQFF. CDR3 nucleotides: TGTGCCAGCAGCTTAGGAGTGACAGGGAACAATGAGCAGTTCTTC.

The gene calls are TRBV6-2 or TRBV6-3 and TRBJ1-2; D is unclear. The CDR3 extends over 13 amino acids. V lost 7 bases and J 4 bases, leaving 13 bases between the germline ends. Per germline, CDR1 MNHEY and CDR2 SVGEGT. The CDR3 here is CASTPDIGYGYTF. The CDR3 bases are TGTGCCAGCACCCCCGACATTGGCTATGGCTACACCTTC.

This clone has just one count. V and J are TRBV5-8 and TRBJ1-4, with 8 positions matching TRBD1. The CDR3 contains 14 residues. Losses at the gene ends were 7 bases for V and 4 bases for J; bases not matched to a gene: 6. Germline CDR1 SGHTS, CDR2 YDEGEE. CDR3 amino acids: CASAHRGVNEKLFF. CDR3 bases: TGTGCCAGCGCACACAGGGGGGTTAATGAAAAACTGTTTTTT.

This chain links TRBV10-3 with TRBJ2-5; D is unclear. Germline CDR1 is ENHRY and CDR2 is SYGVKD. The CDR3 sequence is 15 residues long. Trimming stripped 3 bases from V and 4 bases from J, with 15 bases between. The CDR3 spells CAISEGSSLVETQYF. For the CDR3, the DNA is TGTGCCATCAGTGAAGGGTCCAGCCTAGTAGAGACCCAGTACTTC.

The CDR3 bases are TGTGCCAGCAGCACCGCTACGGGACAGATATACAATGAGCAGTTCTTC. Protein: CASSTATGQIYNEQFF. V usage is TRBV7-2 and J usage is TRBJ2-1; TRBD1 matches at 7 bases. Germline V gives CDR1 SGHTA, CDR2 FQGNSA. Losses at the gene ends were 5 bases for V and 4 bases for J; bases not matched to a gene: 11. This CDR3 is 16 amino acids long.

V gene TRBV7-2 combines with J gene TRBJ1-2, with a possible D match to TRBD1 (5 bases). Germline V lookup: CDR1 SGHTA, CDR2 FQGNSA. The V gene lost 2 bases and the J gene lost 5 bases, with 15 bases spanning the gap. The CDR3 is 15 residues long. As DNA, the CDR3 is TGTGCCAGCAGCTTACCTGGGGACGTTATTTATGGCTACACCTTC. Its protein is CASSLPGDVIYGYTF.

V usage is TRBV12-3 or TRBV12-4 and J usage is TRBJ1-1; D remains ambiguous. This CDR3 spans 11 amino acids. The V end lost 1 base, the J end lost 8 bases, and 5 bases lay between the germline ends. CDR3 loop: CASSLGREAFF. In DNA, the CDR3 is TGTGCCAGCAGTTTAGGACGGGAAGCTTTCTTT.

The CDR3 here is CASSSTSRNGYTF. CDR3 nucleotides: TGTGCCAGCTCGTCCACCAGTCGGAATGGCTACACCTTC. This chain joins TRBV18 and TRBJ1-2, with unresolved D. Germline V lookup: CDR1 KGHSH, CDR2 LQKENI. V was trimmed by 6 bases and J by 6 bases, leaving 14 bases between them. The CDR3 runs 13 residues.

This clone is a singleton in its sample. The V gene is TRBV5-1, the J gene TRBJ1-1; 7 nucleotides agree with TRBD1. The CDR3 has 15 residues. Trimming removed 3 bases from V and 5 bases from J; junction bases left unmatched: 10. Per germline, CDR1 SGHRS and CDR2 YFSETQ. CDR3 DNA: TGCGCCAGCAGCTGGAGACAGGGAGAGGGGACTGAAGCTTTCTTT. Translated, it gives CASSWRQGEGTEAFF.